The 23 T cell receptor beta chains reported below all come from one sample, sequenced in a study of T cell responses to AZD1222 COVID-19 vaccine. TCRdb keeps only in-frame clones here, not all; method: immunoSEQ multiplex PCR. The sample holds over 100,000 clones, approximately 88% seen once. Sequences were derived from peripheral blood, sampled on day 0 of MenACWY control vaccination. These receptors were collected from an adult in good health.

This clone was picked up one time. The V and J genes are TRBV19 and TRBJ1-2, with no clear D. CDR1 and CDR2 from the germline V gene are LNHDA and SQIVND (reference sequence). The V and J ends lost 4 bases and 2 bases respectively, with 14 bases between them. The CDR3 sequence is 15 residues long. CDR3 protein: CASSSHPGVNYGYTF. CDR3 in DNA: TGTGCCAGTAGTAGCCACCCCGGGGTCAACTATGGCTACACCTTC.

The CDR3 sequence is CASSESTGHNQPQHF. Here the CDR3 DNA reads TGCGCCAGCAGTGAGTCAACAGGGCACAATCAGCCCCAGCATTTT. The chain recombines TRBV10-1 with TRBJ1-5, with D perhaps matching TRBD1 (6 bases). The CDR3 runs 15 residues. CDR1 and CDR2 from the germline V gene are WNHNN and SYGVQD (reference sequence). V gave up 0 bases and J gave up 3 bases, with 9 bases separating them.

The genes are TRBV5-4 and TRBJ1-1; the D is unclear. Per germline, CDR1 SGHNT and CDR2 YYREEE (reference sequence). This CDR3 spans 13 amino acids. The V end lost 3 bases, the J end lost 3 bases, and 9 bases lay between the germline ends. Here the CDR3 DNA reads TGTGCCAGCAGCTCAGTTTATGACACTGAAGCTTTCTTT. Translated: CASSSVYDTEAFF. The full variable domain, its missing parts supplied by reference TRBV5-4 and TRBJ1-1, is ETGVTQSPTHLIKTRGQQVTLRCSSQSGHNTVSWYQQALGQGPQFIFQYYREEENGRGNFPPRFSGLQFPNYSSELNVNALELDDSALYLCASSSVYDTEAFFGQGTRLTVV.

This chain links TRBV18 with TRBJ1-1; 9 bases are a match to TRBD1. The trim removed 3 bases at V and 1 base at J, leaving 3 bases unmatched. Germline V CDR1 and CDR2: KGHSH, LQKENI. The CDR3 totals 15 residues. DNA for the CDR3: TGTGCCAGCTCACCTGCGGGACAGGGGAACACTGAAGCTTTCTTT. This translates into CASSPAGQGNTEAFF.

The chain links TRBV11-3 to TRBJ2-4; D is ambiguous. The CDR3 runs to 13 residues. Germline CDR1 reads SGHNT; CDR2 reads YENEEA. Trimming removed 1 base from V and 7 bases from J, with 8 bases in between. The CDR3 protein is CASSLGTVNIQYF. The DNA for the CDR3 is TGTGCCAGCAGCTTAGGAACAGTGAACATTCAGTACTTC.

This clone was observed once. The chain is built from TRBV28 and TRBJ2-7; 11 bases fit TRBD2. Losses at the gene ends were 3 bases for V and 2 bases for J; bases not matched to a gene: 6. CDR1 and CDR2 from the germline V gene are MDHEN and SYDVKM. This CDR3 has 16 amino acids. The CDR3 nucleotides read TGTGCCAGCAGTTTGGCGGCTAGCGGGAGGACCTACGAGCAGTACTTC. This codes for CASSLAASGRTYEQYF.

The rearrangement links TRBV6-5 to TRBJ1-5; tentatively, D is TRBD1 (5 bases). Germline CDR1 and CDR2: MNHEY and SVGAGI. The CDR3 runs 13 residues. V lost 8 bases, J lost 1 base, and 9 bases lay in between. CDR3 DNA: TGTGCCAGCCACCGGGGGAGCAATCAGCCCCAGCATTTT. This translates into CASHRGSNQPQHF.

The chain uses TRBV7-2 and TRBJ2-7; D is ambiguous. Germline assignment: CDR1 SGHTA and CDR2 FQGNSA. V lost 5 bases and J lost 5, with 10 bases in between. This CDR3 comprises 12 residues. CDR3 protein: CASSRFGDEQYF. CDR3 DNA sequence: TGTGCCAGCAGCCGCTTTGGGGACGAGCAGTACTTC.

The chain employs TRBV5-5 and TRBJ1-1; D is undetermined. Trimming took off 2 bases at V and 4 bases at J, with 9 bases between the two ends. Germline assignment: CDR1 SGHKS and CDR2 YYEKEE (reference sequence). The CDR3 runs 13 residues. Here the CDR3 DNA reads TGTGCCAGCAGCTTCGGGGTTATCACTGAAGCTTTCTTT. This codes for CASSFGVITEAFF.

The chain recombines TRBV5-5 with TRBJ1-4, with 9 bases aligning to TRBD1. Germline CDR1 and CDR2: SGHKS and YYEKEE (reference sequence). V dropped 4 bases and J dropped 3; count of bases not matched to a gene: 7. The CDR3 totals 16 residues. The CDR3 coding sequence is TGTGCCAGCAGCCCCGGGACAGGGCTAGCTAATGAAAAACTGTTTTTT. Translation: CASSPGTGLANEKLFF.

The rearrangement links TRBV27 to TRBJ2-7; D remains unclear. Germline values: CDR1 MNHEY, CDR2 SMNVEV (reference sequence). Between the trimmed V and J ends, which lost 4 bases and 2 bases, there was a span of 15 bases. This CDR3 is 15 amino acids long. CDR3 amino acids: CASSWNRSPTYEQYF. CDR3 in DNA: TGTGCCAGCAGTTGGAACCGTAGCCCAACCTACGAGCAGTACTTC.

The CDR3: CASSKGQGVSGGYTF. For the CDR3, the DNA is TGTGCCAGCAGCAAGGGACAGGGGGTTTCTGGTGGCTACACCTTC. This chain links TRBV5-4 with TRBJ1-2, with 11 bases matching TRBD1. Looked up from germline, CDR1 is SGHNT and CDR2 is YYREEE (reference sequence). With V trimmed by 4 bases and J by 7 bases, 9 bases remained unmatched. This CDR3 contains 15 residues.

The chain joins TRBV5-8 to TRBJ2-3, with TRBD1 matching over 10 bases. The J segment lost 4 bases and the V segment lost 1 base, leaving 6 bases of the junction unmatched. This CDR3 is built from 16 residues. Germline loops: CDR1 SGHTS, CDR2 YDEGEE. This CDR3 is CASSLYGTGVADTQYF. In DNA form, the CDR3 reads TGTGCCAGCAGCTTGTACGGGACAGGGGTGGCAGATACGCAGTATTTT.

The chain carries TRBV4-3 and TRBJ1-1, with a possible D match to TRBD1 (5 bases). The CDR3 sequence is 15 residues long. The V gene's germline CDR1 is LGHNA and CDR2 YSLEER. The V and J ends lost 4 bases and 4 bases respectively, with 16 bases between them. The CDR3: CASSLPAGRGTEAFF. Written as DNA, the CDR3 is TGCGCCAGCAGCCTTCCCGCCGGGAGGGGCACTGAAGCTTTCTTT.

This chain links TRBV7-9 with TRBJ2-5, with D perhaps TRBD1 or TRBD2 (6 bases each). The CDR3 spans 15 residues. CDR1 SEHNR and CDR2 FQNEAQ come from the germline V gene (reference sequence). Between the trimmed V and J ends, which lost 7 bases and 2 bases, there was a span of 17 bases. CDR3: CASTLYGGEQETQYF. CDR3 DNA sequence: TGTGCCAGCACCCTCTACGGGGGCGAGCAAGAGACCCAGTACTTC.

The rearrangement uses TRBV28 and TRBJ1-5; no clear D gene. The CDR3 consists of 13 residues. Looked up from germline, CDR1 is MDHEN and CDR2 is SYDVKM. V shed 9 bases and J shed 0 bases, with 9 bases lying between them. CDR3 protein: CASGRNSNQPQHF. DNA of the CDR3: TGTGCCAGTGGACGGAATAGCAATCAGCCCCAGCATTTT.

The chain couples TRBV4-2 to TRBJ1-5; 12 nucleotides line up with TRBD1. The CDR3 length is 15 residues. Per germline, CDR1 LGHNA and CDR2 YNFKEQ. V lost 3 bases to trimming and J lost 7 bases; unmatched junction nucleotides: 4. The CDR3 sequence is CASSQGQGARQPQHF. The CDR3 DNA is TGTGCCAGCAGCCAGGGACAGGGGGCTAGACAGCCCCAGCATTTT.

A remark on this clone: The junction departs from germline at one end; a sequencing error may be responsible. The chain couples TRBV19 to TRBJ2-7; the D gene is possibly TRBD1 (5 bases). Germline V gives CDR1 LNHDA, CDR2 SQIVND (reference sequence). The CDR3 runs 13 residues. The CDR3, as DNA: TGTGCCAGTAGTCTAGACGACAGCTACGAGCAGTACTTC. Its translation: CASSLDDSYEQYF.

CDR3 sequence: CASSLYVGSGELFF. The CDR3 nucleotides read TGTGCCAGCAGCTTGTATGTAGGCTCCGGGGAGCTGTTTTTT. This rearrangement joins TRBV7-7 to TRBJ2-2; D remains ambiguous. Between the trimmed V and J ends, which lost 3 bases and 6 bases, there was a span of 11 bases. Germline V lookup: CDR1 SSHAT, CDR2 FNYEAQ (reference sequence). The CDR3 runs 14 residues.

V is TRBV2 and J is TRBJ1-5; tentatively, D is TRBD1 (6 bases). The CDR3 length is 15 residues. With 6 bases removed from V and 7 bases from J, the gap between germline ends came to 19 bases. Germline CDR1 and CDR2: SNHLY and FYNNEI. The chain's CDR3 is CASRDELGARQPQHF. Here the CDR3 DNA reads TGTGCCAGCAGGGATGAACTGGGGGCGAGGCAGCCCCAGCATTTT.

The chain couples TRBV9 to TRBJ1-3; D not resolved. Between the trimmed V and J ends, which lost 0 bases and 4 bases, there was a span of 8 bases. Looked up from germline, CDR1 is SGDLS and CDR2 is YYNGEE. The CDR3 totals 14 residues. CDR3 amino acids: CASSVGVGGNTIYF. CDR3 DNA sequence: TGTGCCAGCAGCGTAGGTGTCGGCGGAAACACCATATATTTT.

V is TRBV27 and J is TRBJ1-1, with 9 positions matching TRBD1. V was pared by 6 bases and J by 3 bases, with 11 bases of the junction left unmatched. This CDR3 contains 16 residues. Germline loops: CDR1 MNHEY, CDR2 SMNVEV (reference sequence). The CDR3 reads CASRGAGTGIYTEAFF. CDR3 sequence (DNA): TGTGCCAGCAGAGGGGCCGGGACAGGGATTTACACTGAAGCTTTCTTT.

This chain joins TRBV6-2 or TRBV6-3 and TRBJ1-2; TRBD1 is a possible D gene (5 bases). Trimming removed 10 bases at V and 3 bases at J, with 15 bases between. The CDR3 covers 13 residues. Germline values: CDR1 MNHEY, CDR2 SVGEGT. The CDR3: CATSRGDYYGYTF. CDR3 DNA: TGTGCCACCAGCCGGGGCGATTACTATGGCTACACCTTC.